This T cell receptor beta chain was documented in a study of identical twins. The CDR3 covers 12 residues. Trimming stripped 5 bases from V and 3 bases from J, with 8 bases between. One entry per CDR3 protein results from TCRdb running MiXCR on the 5' RACE reads. This table holds over 600,000 distinct CDR3 sequences, approximately 22% found once. These data were also reused for a study on T cells expressing NK-cell markers.

This TCR came from a woman between 18 and 29 years old in good health. The V and J genes are TRBV12-3 or TRBV12-4 and TRBJ2-7; D is perhaps TRBD1 (5 bases). Sequencing was done on a sample of PBMCs. CDR3 in amino acids: CASSGAGYEQYF. Written as DNA, the CDR3 is TGTGCCAGCAGTGGGGCTGGCTACGAGCAGTACTTC.